Included here is one T cell receptor (beta chain) sequence, with context. The sample belongs to a study of blood T cell repertoires in COVID-19. The CDR3 sequence is 14 residues long. V was cut by 2 bases and J by 8 bases, with 15 bases left in between. CDR1 is MNHEY, CDR2 SVGAGI, per germline. TCRdb's copy holds only in-frame clones and misses some; the assay was immunoSEQ multiplex PCR. Altogether about 200,000 clones are present, roughly 84% being singletons, with the ten largest covering about 5%. Sequences were obtained from peripheral blood. The clonotype comes from a woman aged 80 or older with acute or convalescent COVID-19. The V call is TRBV6-5, the J call TRBJ1-2; a weak D match, TRBD1 (6 bases). CDR3 nucleotide sequence: TGTGCCAGCAGTTACCCTAGGGCAGGGGAGGGCTACACCTTC. Amino acid sequence: CASSYPRAGEGYTF.